The clone carrying this T cell receptor (beta chain) occurred once. Antigen: not known. Subjects with ophthalmopathy showed a Clinical Activity Score no lower than 3, a NOSPECS grade no lower than 4, and a duration shorter than 3 months. Diagnoses rested on clinical symptoms, serum thyroxine and TRAb, thyroid ultrasound and orbital computed tomography. The data derive from a study of T cells in Graves' hyperthyroidism and ophthalmopathy. Study-wide background: At the time of initial diagnosis and before any treatment, peripheral blood was collected.

Findings and caveats of the study: The authors' 13 V-J model separated ophthalmopathy from stable hyperthyroidism.

TCR beta CDR3 region amplification was performed from RNA transcripts. First-round RT-PCR of the TCR CDR3 relied on the HTBI primer set. TCRdb re-called the multiplex PCR reads with MiXCR, one entry per CDR3 protein. In the table there are about 37,000 distinct CDR3 sequences, 40% to 60% of which are singletons. The sequencing input was blood. The sequence derives from a man aged 40-49 years with Graves' ophthalmopathy.

The CDR3 sequence: CSASVAGSYEQYF. In nucleotides, the CDR3 is TGCAGTGCTAGTGTAGCGGGGTCCTACGAGCAGTACTTC. The V and J genes are TRBV20-1 and TRBJ2-7; TRBD2 matches 8 bases. There are 13 residues in the CDR3. Germline assignment: CDR1 DFQATT and CDR2 SNEGSKA (reference sequence). The J segment lost 1 base and the V segment lost 3 bases, leaving 2 bases of the junction unmatched.